These 5 T cell receptor beta chains share one sample of origin, sequenced in a study of T cell changes during pregnancy in multiple sclerosis. The repertoire was sequenced with immunoSEQ multiplex PCR; TCRdb's copy has only in-frame clones and lacks some. In the table there are about 29,000 clones, 89% of which are singletons. The source material was CD8+ T cells from peripheral blood mononuclear cells, sampled after pregnancy. The receptors were gathered from a female donor with multiple sclerosis, enrolled in a pregnancy study.

The chain combines TRBV4-3 with TRBJ2-7; TRBD1 aligns across 8 bases. The germline V gene has CDR1 LGHNA and CDR2 YSLEER. This CDR3 spans 15 amino acids. The V segment lost 0 bases and the J segment 4 bases; nucleotides outside the gene matches: 5. As DNA, the CDR3 is TGCGCCAGCAGCCAAGACACAGGGGGTATTTACGAGCAGTACTTC. Its protein product is CASSQDTGGIYEQYF.

V usage is TRBV7-9 and J usage is TRBJ1-2; 8 nucleotides match TRBD1. CDR3 size: 15 residues. The ends lost 5 bases at V and 5 bases at J; junction bases unmatched: 10. The germline V gene encodes CDR1 SEHNR and CDR2 FQNEAQ (reference sequence). CDR3 bases: TGTGCCAGCAGCCCCGGTACAGGGGGGAGGTATGGCTACACCTTC. It yields the protein CASSPGTGGRYGYTF.

This rearrangement joins TRBV27 to TRBJ2-4; D not resolved. This CDR3 has 13 amino acids. In germline, CDR1 is MNHEY, CDR2 SMNVEV (reference sequence). The V gene lost 3 bases and the J gene lost 6 bases, with 9 bases spanning the gap. Written as DNA, the CDR3 is TGTGCCAGCAGTTTGTCCAGGTCAAACATTCAGTACTTC. Protein: CASSLSRSNIQYF.

The table lists this clone with a count of one. J is TRBJ2-7 and V is TRBV21-1; the table's D call, TRBD2, has no DNA check behind it. TRBV21-1 is a pseudogene. CDR3 length: 15 residues. The CDR3 DNA follows: TGTGCCAGCAGCAACCCACAGAGGCGGGGATACGAGCAGTACTTC. Translation gives CASSNPQRRGYEQYF.

V and J are TRBV29-1 and TRBJ1-1, with 7 bases fitting TRBD1. The V gene end was trimmed by 6 bases and the J gene end by 5 bases; junction bases not matched to a gene: 18. This CDR3 region has 16 residues. Germline-derived CDR1 and CDR2 are SQVTM and ANQGSEA. CDR3: CSVAGTDPSLGTEAFF. Written as DNA, the CDR3 is TGCAGCGTCGCTGGGACAGACCCTAGCCTGGGGACTGAAGCTTTCTTT.